This passage covers 3 T cell receptor beta chains from one sample sequenced in a study of T cell responses to AZD1222 COVID-19 vaccine. TCRdb's copy holds only in-frame clones and misses some; the assay was immunoSEQ multiplex PCR. The table includes some 70,000 clones, roughly four fifths detected once. The sample consisted of peripheral blood, taken on day 0 of AZD1222 vaccination. The source is an adult in good health.

The sample holds a few counts of this clone. This chain connects TRBV4-3 to TRBJ2-7, with D perhaps matching TRBD1 (7 bases). Germline CDR1 reads LGHNA; CDR2 reads YSLEER. V was trimmed by 3 bases and J by 6 bases, leaving 12 bases between them. CDR3 length equals 13 residues. CDR3 residues: CASSQSQGGEQYF. CDR3 nucleotides: TGCGCCAGCAGCCAGTCTCAGGGGGGCGAGCAGTACTTC.

The V call is TRBV2, the J call TRBJ1-5, with D possibly matching TRBD1 (6 bases). Per germline, CDR1 SNHLY and CDR2 FYNNEI. The CDR3 is made up of 15 amino acids. Trimming took 8 bases from V and 0 from J, leaving 14 bases between them. The CDR3 here is CASHTGGDSNQPQHF. DNA for the CDR3: TGTGCCAGCCACACGGGGGGCGATAGCAATCAGCCCCAGCATTTT.

The rearrangement joins TRBV12-3 or TRBV12-4 to TRBJ2-3; D possibly corresponds to TRBD2 (6 bases). The germline V and J ends were trimmed by 5 bases and 8 bases, with 8 bases remaining between them. CDR3 length: 11 residues. DNA for the CDR3: TGTGCCAGCAGTCTGGAGGGTACGCAGTATTTT. Amino acids: CASSLEGTQYF.